This T cell receptor (beta chain) originates from a study of early T cells in non-severe SARS-CoV-2 infection. Across the whole study: Chains from this unsorted whole-blood bulk RNA could not be paired.

TCRdb called the 5' RACE reads again in MiXCR, with one record for every CDR3 protein. The sample carries fewer than 60,000 distinct CDR3 sequences, about 9.3% recorded once. This clonotype has at least ten counts. Trimming took 4 bases from V and 3 from J, leaving 8 bases between them. The CDR3 has 13 residues. Germline assignment: CDR1 LGHNA and CDR2 YNFKEQ. The V call is TRBV4-2, the J call TRBJ2-3; possibly TRBD2 for D (5 bases). The receptor was isolated from an adult who was a healthcare worker with PCR-confirmed SARS-CoV-2 infection or an uninfected control (not recorded which). The sample consisted of whole blood. The CDR3 DNA sequence: TGTGCCAGCAGCCTTCAGCGGACAGATACGCAGTATTTT. The encoded protein is CASSLQRTDTQYF.